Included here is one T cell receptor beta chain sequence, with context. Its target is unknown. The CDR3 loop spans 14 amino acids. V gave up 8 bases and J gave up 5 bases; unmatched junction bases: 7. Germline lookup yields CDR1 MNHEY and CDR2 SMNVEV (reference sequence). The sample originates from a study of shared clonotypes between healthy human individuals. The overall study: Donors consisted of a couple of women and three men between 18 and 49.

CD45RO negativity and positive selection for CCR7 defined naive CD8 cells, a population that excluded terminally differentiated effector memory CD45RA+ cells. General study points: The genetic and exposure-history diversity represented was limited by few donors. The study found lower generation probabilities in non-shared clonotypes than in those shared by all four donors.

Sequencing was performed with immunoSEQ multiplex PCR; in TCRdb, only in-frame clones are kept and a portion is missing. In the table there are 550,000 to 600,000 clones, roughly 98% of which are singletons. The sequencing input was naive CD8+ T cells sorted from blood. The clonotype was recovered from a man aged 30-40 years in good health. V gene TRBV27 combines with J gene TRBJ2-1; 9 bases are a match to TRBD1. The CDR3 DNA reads TGTGCCAGCCTATCCGGGACAGGGAACAATGAGCAGTTCTTC. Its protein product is CASLSGTGNNEQFF.